This T cell receptor beta chain comes out of a study of cytomegalovirus exposure and HLA in healthy donors. This clone has just a few counts. Both 60 Vbeta primers and 13 Jbeta primers went into the PCR. The method was immunoSEQ multiplex PCR; TCRdb's version includes in-frame clones alone and lacks a portion of them. Found here are roughly 100,000 clones, about 69% of them singletons; the top ten hold roughly 1.3%. V lost 2 bases and J 1 base, leaving 6 bases between the germline ends. The CDR3 extends over 13 amino acids. Germline CDR1 and CDR2: MNHEY and SMNVEV (reference sequence). The chain uses TRBV27 and TRBJ2-7; D is uncertain. Sequenced input: PBMCs. This receptor was taken from a man aged 35 to 55 in good health and CMV-seronegative. The DNA of the CDR3 is TGTGCCAGCAGTTTACCGGGTTCCTACGAGCAGTACTTC. Translating gives CASSLPGSYEQYF.